Listed here are 31 T cell receptor beta chains from one sample, sequenced in a study of identical twins. TCRdb redid the calling of the 5' RACE reads with MiXCR, one entry per CDR3 protein. Of fewer than 650,000 distinct CDR3 sequences listed, 7.5% to 10% are singletons. This same sample was also taken into another study, of yellow fever vaccine responses in identical twins.

What was sequenced was PBMCs. Every receptor here comes from a woman between 18 and 29 years old in good health.

This clonotype was counted a few times. The chain links TRBV7-2 to TRBJ2-3; tentatively, D is TRBD1 or TRBD2 (7 bases each). V lost 5 bases and J 3 bases, leaving 21 bases between the germline ends. The CDR3 extends over 17 amino acids. CDR1 SGHTA and CDR2 FQGNSA come from the germline V gene. Here the CDR3 DNA reads TGTGCCAGCAGCGCAAAAGGGGGCGGGAGTGTGACAGATACGCAGTATTTT. Its translation: CASSAKGGGSVTDTQYF.

The chain links TRBV11-2 to TRBJ2-7; D remains ambiguous. The CDR3 is 13 amino acids. Germline V gives CDR1 SGHAT, CDR2 FQNNGV. Trimming removed 2 bases from V and 3 bases from J, with 8 bases in between. The CDR3, as DNA: TGTGCCAGCAGCTTAATGAAAAGCTACGAGCAGTACTTC. It is translated as CASSLMKSYEQYF.

The genes are TRBV11-2 and TRBJ2-5, with TRBD1 matching 7 bases. With 5 bases clipped from V and 2 bases from J, the junction kept 20 bases outside the gene matches. Germline V gives CDR1 SGHAT, CDR2 FQNNGV. The CDR3 contains 19 residues. This chain's CDR3 is CASSPRGQPNPSLQETQYF. CDR3 sequence (DNA): TGTGCCAGCAGCCCCAGGGGACAGCCCAATCCCTCATTACAAGAGACCCAGTACTTC. The variable domain in full, with the rest retrieved from reference TRBV11-2 and TRBJ2-5, is EAGVAQSPRYKIIEKRQSVAFWCNPISGHATLYWYQQILGQGPKLLIQFQNNGVVDDSQLPKDRFSAERLKGVDSTLKIQPAKLEDSAVYLCASSPRGQPNPSLQETQYFGPGTRLLVL.

This chain links TRBV29-1 with TRBJ2-7; D is ambiguous. CDR1 and CDR2 from the germline V gene are SQVTM and ANQGSEA. The CDR3 has 11 residues. Trimming pared 4 bases from V and 2 bases from J, leaving 6 bases between. In nucleotides, the CDR3 is TGCAGCGTTGCCAGTACCTACGAGCAGTACTTC. This gives the protein CSVASTYEQYF.

The genes are TRBV27 and TRBJ2-7; 8 bases are shared with TRBD1. There are 13 residues in the CDR3. V lost 5 bases and J lost 2; bases outside the gene matches: 2. Germline V gives CDR1 MNHEY, CDR2 SMNVEV (reference sequence). The CDR3 loop reads CASSDRGTYEQYF. CDR3 DNA: TGTGCCAGCAGTGACAGGGGAACCTACGAGCAGTACTTC.

This clonotype occurred many times. The chain recombines TRBV29-1 with TRBJ2-1, with D hard to call. CDR1 and CDR2 from the germline V gene are SQVTM and ANQGSEA. Between the trimmed V and J ends, which lost 3 bases and 2 bases, there was a span of 8 bases. The CDR3 is 13 amino acids. The CDR3 region is CSVEETPYNEQFF. CDR3 DNA sequence: TGCAGCGTTGAGGAAACCCCCTACAATGAGCAGTTCTTC.

This rearrangement joins TRBV24-1 to TRBJ2-1; 13 bases are a match to TRBD2. CDR1 KGHDR and CDR2 SFDVKD come from the germline V gene. The CDR3 runs 16 residues. J lost 7 bases, V lost 4 bases, and 6 bases had no gene match. CDR3 in amino acids: CATSDGLAGVRNEQFF. DNA for the CDR3: TGTGCCACCAGTGACGGACTAGCGGGAGTTAGGAATGAGCAGTTCTTC.

This clonotype showed up many times. The chain uses TRBV15 and TRBJ2-2; D unclear. This CDR3 spans 12 amino acids. The germline gives CDR1 LNHNV, CDR2 YYDKDF (reference sequence). Trimming shortened V by 4 bases and J by 5 bases, and 5 bases separated the two germline ends. CDR3 nucleotides: TGTGCCACCAGCACTAGTACCGGGGAGCTGTTTTTT. Its protein product is CATSTSTGELFF.

This clonotype was counted only a few times. The CDR3 nucleotides read TGCAGCATGTGGACAGGGAAGAGGCAAGAGACCCAGTACTTC. The encoded protein is CSMWTGKRQETQYF. The chain has TRBV29-1 and TRBJ2-5, with TRBD1 matching 8 bases. The CDR3 spans 14 residues. From germline, CDR1 is SQVTM and CDR2 ANQGSEA. The trim removed 8 bases at V and 2 bases at J, leaving 10 bases unmatched.

This clonotype was counted only a few times. The chain combines TRBV28 with TRBJ2-3; 8 positions agree with TRBD2. This CDR3 is built from 15 residues. The germline gives CDR1 MDHEN, CDR2 SYDVKM. With V trimmed by 7 bases and J by 4 bases, 10 bases remained unmatched. This CDR3 is CASTLAHGGADTQYF. The CDR3 nucleotides are TGTGCCAGCACCCTGGCCCACGGGGGGGCAGATACGCAGTATTTT.

At least ten counts were recorded for this clonotype. The chain has TRBV20-1 and TRBJ2-7; 11 bases match TRBD2. CDR1 is DFQATT, CDR2 SNEGSKA, per germline (reference sequence). The junction had 5 bases not matched to a gene; V was cut back by 2 bases and J by 2 bases. The CDR3 totals 15 residues. CDR3 nucleotides: TGCAGTGCTAGACAACTAGCGGGAGTCCCCTACGAGCAGTACTTC. Protein product: CSARQLAGVPYEQYF.

This clonotype was seen a few times. The chain uses TRBV29-1 and TRBJ2-7; 7 nucleotides agree with TRBD1. This CDR3 comprises 14 residues. V was clipped by 6 bases and J by 2 bases; unmatched bases: 10. Per the germline V gene, CDR1 is SQVTM and CDR2 is ANQGSEA. The CDR3 sequence: CSVRQGPYPYEQYF. DNA for the CDR3: TGCAGCGTCCGACAGGGTCCCTATCCCTACGAGCAGTACTTC.

V is TRBV6-5 and J is TRBJ1-4, with 11 bases identical to TRBD1. Germline CDR1 reads MNHEY; CDR2 reads SVGAGI. The CDR3 contains 14 residues. The V and J ends lost 2 bases and 8 bases, in that order; junction bases with no gene match: 1. The CDR3 DNA follows: TGTGCCAGCAGTTACGGGACAGGGGGGGAAAAACTGTTTTTT. Its protein product is CASSYGTGGEKLFF.

The chain recombines TRBV7-8 with TRBJ1-1, with 9 nucleotides matching TRBD1. CDR3 length equals 16 residues. Trimming removed 4 bases from V and 2 bases from J; junction bases left unmatched: 8. Germline lookup yields CDR1 SGHVS and CDR2 FQNEAQ. CDR3 in amino acids: CASSSSYRGPNTEAFF. CDR3 DNA sequence: TGTGCCAGCAGCTCATCATACAGGGGGCCAAACACTGAAGCTTTCTTT.

The chain is built from TRBV20-1 and TRBJ2-2; 9 bases map to TRBD2. V gave up 0 bases and J gave up 3 bases; unmatched junction bases: 8. This CDR3 has 17 amino acids. Germline CDR1 is DFQATT and CDR2 is SNEGSKA (reference sequence). This CDR3 reads CSARDFLAGWDTGELFF. The CDR3 DNA sequence: TGCAGTGCTAGAGATTTCCTAGCGGGGTGGGACACCGGGGAGCTGTTTTTT.

This clonotype was seen at least ten times. Written as DNA, the CDR3 is TGTGCCAGCAGTTACCGGGTCCCTTGGAACCACAATGAGCAGTTCTTC. Amino acids: CASSYRVPWNHNEQFF. The chain combines TRBV6-5 with TRBJ2-1; D gene unclear. The germline gives CDR1 MNHEY, CDR2 SVGAGI. The CDR3 length is 16 residues. Trimming removed 2 bases from V and 5 bases from J, with 16 bases in between.

This clonotype occurred many times. V and J are TRBV3-1 and TRBJ2-5; D remains ambiguous. Between the trimmed V and J ends, which lost 2 bases and 7 bases, there was a span of 8 bases. Germline CDR1 LGHDT, CDR2 YNNKEL (reference sequence). The CDR3 is 12 residues long. The CDR3 DNA reads TGTGCCAGCAGCCAAAAACAACCGACCCAGTACTTC. This gives the protein CASSQKQPTQYF.

This clonotype was recorded many times. The rearrangement links TRBV7-2 to TRBJ2-1; D is perhaps TRBD2 (5 bases). CDR3 length equals 19 residues. V was clipped by 3 bases and J by 2 bases, with 23 bases between them. Germline assignment: CDR1 SGHTA and CDR2 FQGNSA. CDR3 sequence (DNA): TGTGCCAGCAGCTTGCGGATAACCAGTGGACTGGGGACCTACAATGAGCAGTTCTTC. Amino acids: CASSLRITSGLGTYNEQFF.

This clonotype came up many times. The V call is TRBV7-8, the J call TRBJ1-5; D is ambiguous. CDR1 and CDR2 (germline): SGHVS, FQNEAQ. Deletions cut 3 bases from V and 4 bases from J, with 10 bases between. The CDR3 totals 14 residues. CDR3 nucleotide sequence: TGTGCCAGCAGCTTTAGGTCAGAAAATCAGCCCCAGCATTTT. Translated, it gives CASSFRSENQPQHF. Looking up the rest from reference TRBV7-8 and TRBJ1-5 gives the full variable domain: GAGVSQSPRYKVAKRGQDVALRCDPISGHVSLFWYQQALGQGPEFLTYFQNEAQLDKSGLPSDRFFAERPEGSVSTLKIQRTQQEDSAVYLCASSFRSENQPQHFGDGTRLSIL.

This clonotype was seen a few times. This chain links TRBV20-1 with TRBJ1-1; 7 bases fit TRBD1. Trimming removed 4 bases from V and 2 bases from J; junction bases left unmatched: 7. From germline, CDR1 is DFQATT and CDR2 SNEGSKA (reference sequence). The CDR3 is 14 amino acids. In nucleotides, the CDR3 is TGCAGTGCTACCCCGGGACAGCTAAACACTGAAGCTTTCTTT. Translation: CSATPGQLNTEAFF.

The V gene is TRBV20-1, the J gene TRBJ2-7; tentatively, D is TRBD2 (7 bases). V lost 5 bases and J lost 4, with 21 bases in between. The CDR3 loop spans 15 amino acids. Germline values: CDR1 DFQATT, CDR2 SNEGSKA (reference sequence). The CDR3 coding sequence is TGCAGTGCTTTTCAGGGGACTAAGGTTGTGTACGAGCAGTACTTC. Amino acids: CSAFQGTKVVYEQYF.

The chain couples TRBV4-3 to TRBJ2-3; D is undetermined. V lost 1 base to trimming and J lost 4 bases, with 15 bases between them. This CDR3 is 16 amino acids long. Germline V lookup: CDR1 LGHNA, CDR2 YSLEER. CDR3 bases: TGCGCCAGCAGCCAAGTAGCACCCCCTCGGCCAGATACGCAGTATTTT. Its protein product is CASSQVAPPRPDTQYF.

In this sample, this clonotype turned up many times. The gene calls are TRBV11-2 and TRBJ2-3, with 13 bases matching TRBD2. This CDR3 is 18 amino acids long. Germline V CDR1 and CDR2: SGHAT, FQNNGV. The trim removed 3 bases at V and 2 bases at J, leaving 8 bases unmatched. Written as DNA, the CDR3 is TGTGCCAGCAGCTTTCGACGACTAGCGGGGGGTCACACAGATACGCAGTATTTT. Translation: CASSFRRLAGGHTDTQYF.

In this sample, this clonotype turned up a few times. The CDR3 DNA reads as TGTGCCAGTATGGTAGCGGGAGGCAGCGTCGGTACGCAGTATTTT. This encodes CASMVAGGSVGTQYF. The chain carries TRBV19 and TRBJ2-3, with 10 bases fitting TRBD2. V shed 7 bases, J shed 8 bases, and the junction held 12 bases outside the gene matches. This CDR3 is built from 15 residues. The germline gives CDR1 LNHDA, CDR2 SQIVND (reference sequence).

There are many counts of this clonotype. The rearrangement joins TRBV6-2 or TRBV6-3 to TRBJ2-7; D unresolved. The ends were cut back, 6 bases at V and 8 bases at J, with 11 bases in the middle. The CDR3 is 11 residues long. Germline CDR1 is MNHEY and CDR2 is SVGEGT. The CDR3 loop is CASSPVVQQYF. The CDR3 nucleotides read TGTGCCAGCAGCCCCGTGGTCCAGCAGTACTTC.

This clonotype has a handful of counts. The J gene is TRBJ2-3, the V gene TRBV20-1; D might be TRBD2 (5 bases). V lost 0 bases and J lost 0, with 10 bases in between. The CDR3 consists of 15 residues. Germline V gene lookup returns CDR1 DFQATT and CDR2 SNEGSKA (reference sequence). The CDR3 protein is CSARDLEGSTDTQYF. CDR3 DNA: TGCAGTGCTAGAGATCTAGAGGGCAGCACAGATACGCAGTATTTT.

V and J are TRBV25-1 and TRBJ2-7, with D possibly being TRBD2 (6 bases). Deletions cut 6 bases from V and 6 bases from J, with 18 bases between. This CDR3 region has 14 residues. The V gene's germline CDR1 is MGHDK and CDR2 SYGVNS. The CDR3 loop reads CASRTGDSPSEQYF. The CDR3 coding sequence is TGTGCCAGCAGGACGGGGGACTCCCCCTCCGAGCAGTACTTC.

This clonotype appeared many times. The chain is built from TRBV12-3 or TRBV12-4 and TRBJ1-1; 7 bases line up with TRBD1. There are 15 residues in the CDR3. Unmatched junction bases numbered 7, after V lost 5 bases and J lost 1 base. CDR3 in DNA: TGTGCCAGCAGTCCTAACAGGGGTTCGAACACTGAAGCTTTCTTT. Protein sequence: CASSPNRGSNTEAFF.

This clonotype was found many times. The chain links TRBV5-4 to TRBJ2-3; D tentatively fits TRBD1 or TRBD2 (6 bases each). V lost 2 bases to trimming and J lost 1 base, with 11 bases between them. Germline V gene sequence: CDR1 SGHNT, CDR2 YYREEE (reference sequence). The CDR3 totals 15 residues. The CDR3 loop reads CASSFGGGRTDTQYF. The CDR3 nucleotides are TGTGCCAGCAGCTTTGGAGGGGGGCGCACAGATACGCAGTATTTT.

This clonotype was found many times. The rearrangement joins TRBV12-3 or TRBV12-4 to TRBJ1-1; D is unclear. V was shortened by 5 bases and J by 4 bases, with 14 bases between the two germline ends. This CDR3 is built from 14 residues. Here the CDR3 reads CASSQERDGTEAFF. DNA of the CDR3: TGTGCCAGCAGTCAAGAACGGGATGGCACTGAAGCTTTCTTT.

The chain recombines TRBV7-2 with TRBJ2-3, with a tentative D call TRBD2 (6 bases). Germline V gene data show CDR1 as SGHTA and CDR2 as FQGNSA. Trimming cost V 5 bases and J 0 bases, with 12 bases left between them. This CDR3 has 15 amino acids. CDR3 region: CASSVSGRSTDTQYF. DNA for the CDR3: TGTGCCAGCAGCGTTAGCGGTAGAAGCACAGATACGCAGTATTTT.